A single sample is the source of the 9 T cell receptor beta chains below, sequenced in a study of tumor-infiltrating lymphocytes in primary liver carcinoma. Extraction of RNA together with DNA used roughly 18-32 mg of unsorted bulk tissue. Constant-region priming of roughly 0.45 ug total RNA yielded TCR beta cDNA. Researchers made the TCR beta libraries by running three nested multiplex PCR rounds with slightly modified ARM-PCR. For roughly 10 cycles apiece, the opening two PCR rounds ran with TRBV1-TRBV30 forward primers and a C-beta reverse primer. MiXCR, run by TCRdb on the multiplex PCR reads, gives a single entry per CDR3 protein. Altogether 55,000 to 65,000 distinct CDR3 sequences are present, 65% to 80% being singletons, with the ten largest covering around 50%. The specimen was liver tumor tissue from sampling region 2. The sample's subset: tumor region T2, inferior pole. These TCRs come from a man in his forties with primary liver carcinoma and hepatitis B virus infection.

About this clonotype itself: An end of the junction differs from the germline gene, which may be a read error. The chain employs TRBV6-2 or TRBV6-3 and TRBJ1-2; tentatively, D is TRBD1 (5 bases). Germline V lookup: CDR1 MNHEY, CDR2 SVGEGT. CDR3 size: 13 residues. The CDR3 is CASSYRRGNGNTF. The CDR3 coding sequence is TGTGCCAGCAGTTACCGCCGGGGGAATGGCAACACCTTC.

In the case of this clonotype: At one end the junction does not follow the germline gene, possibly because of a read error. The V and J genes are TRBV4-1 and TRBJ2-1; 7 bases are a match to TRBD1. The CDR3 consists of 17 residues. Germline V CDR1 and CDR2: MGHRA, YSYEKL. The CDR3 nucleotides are TGCCCCAGCAGCCAGGGGACAGTGAGGAGCTCCTACAATGAGCAATTCTTC. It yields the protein CPSSQGTVRSSYNEQFF.

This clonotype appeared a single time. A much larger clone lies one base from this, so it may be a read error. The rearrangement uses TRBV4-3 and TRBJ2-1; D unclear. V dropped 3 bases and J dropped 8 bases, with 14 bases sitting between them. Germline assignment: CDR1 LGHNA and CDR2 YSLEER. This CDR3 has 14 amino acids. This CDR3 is CASSQGRTNDEQFF. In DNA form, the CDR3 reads TGCGCCAGCAGCCAGGGCAGGACCAACGATGAGCAGTTCTTC.

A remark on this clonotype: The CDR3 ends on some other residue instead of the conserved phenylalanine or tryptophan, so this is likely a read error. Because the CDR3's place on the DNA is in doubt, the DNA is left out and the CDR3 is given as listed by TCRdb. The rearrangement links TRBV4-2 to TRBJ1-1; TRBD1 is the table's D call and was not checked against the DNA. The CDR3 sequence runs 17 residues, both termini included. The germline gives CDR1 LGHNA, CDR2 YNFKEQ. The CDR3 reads CASSQEYGQGVWTGASY.

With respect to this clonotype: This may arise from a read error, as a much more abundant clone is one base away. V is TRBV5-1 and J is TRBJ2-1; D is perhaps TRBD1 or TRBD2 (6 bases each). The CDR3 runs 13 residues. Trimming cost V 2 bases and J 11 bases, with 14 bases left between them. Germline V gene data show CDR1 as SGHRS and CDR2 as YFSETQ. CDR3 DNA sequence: TGCGCCAGCAGCTTCGGGGCGGGACATAAGCAGTTCTTC. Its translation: CASSFGAGHKQFF. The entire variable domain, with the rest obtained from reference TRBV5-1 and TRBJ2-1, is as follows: KAGVTQTPRYLIKTRGQQVTLSCSPISGHRSVSWYQQTPGQGLQFLFEYFSETQRNKGNFPGRFSGRQFSNSRSEMNVSTLELGDSALYLCASSFGAGHKQFFGPGTRLTVL.

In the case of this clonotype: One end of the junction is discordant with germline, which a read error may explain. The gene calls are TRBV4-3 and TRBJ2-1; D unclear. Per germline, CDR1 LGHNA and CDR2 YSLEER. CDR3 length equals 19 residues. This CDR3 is CASSQLPHQDVAHYNEQSF. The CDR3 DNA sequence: TGCGCCAGCAGCCAACTCCCACACCAGGACGTGGCACACTACAATGAGCAGTCCTTC.

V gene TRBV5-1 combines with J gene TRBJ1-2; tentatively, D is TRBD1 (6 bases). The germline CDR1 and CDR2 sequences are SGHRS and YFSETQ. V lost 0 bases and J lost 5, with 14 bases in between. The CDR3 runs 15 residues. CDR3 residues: CASSLDAGTLYGYTF. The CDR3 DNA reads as TGCGCCAGCAGCTTGGACGCCGGGACACTGTATGGCTACACCTTC.

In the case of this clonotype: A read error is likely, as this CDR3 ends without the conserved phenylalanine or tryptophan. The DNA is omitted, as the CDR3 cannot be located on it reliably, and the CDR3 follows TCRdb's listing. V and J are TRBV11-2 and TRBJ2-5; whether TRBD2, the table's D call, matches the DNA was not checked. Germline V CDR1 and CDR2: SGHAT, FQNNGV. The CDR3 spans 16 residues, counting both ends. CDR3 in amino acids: CASCQTPGGGRETHYI.

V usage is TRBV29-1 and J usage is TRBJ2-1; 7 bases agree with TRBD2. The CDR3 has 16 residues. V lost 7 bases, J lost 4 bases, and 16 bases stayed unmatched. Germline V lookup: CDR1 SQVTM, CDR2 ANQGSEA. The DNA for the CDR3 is TGCAGCGCTGCAGACCCCACTAGCGAACTATACAATGAGCAGTTCTTC. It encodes CSAADPTSELYNEQFF.